The source of this T cell receptor beta chain is a study of control samples from healthy donors and cancer patients. This table comes from immunoSEQ multiplex PCR, and its TCRdb copy is limited to in-frame clones, with some not included. The data hold approximately 100,000 clones, with 92% observed a single time. Germline CDR1 is MNHEY and CDR2 is SMNVEV (reference sequence). V was pared by 4 bases and J by 2 bases, with 14 bases of the junction left unmatched. CDR3 size: 18 residues. The sequenced sample was blood. The clonotype was recovered from a human donor in good health. The donor label of this sample is uncertain. V usage is TRBV27 and J usage is TRBJ1-1; 9 nucleotides match TRBD1. For the CDR3, the DNA is TGTGCCAGCAGTTCCGACTACCCACAGGGGGCTACCAACACTGAAGCTTTCTTT. Encoded protein: CASSSDYPQGATNTEAFF.